These 31 T cell receptor beta chains were sequenced from one sample in a study of tumor-infiltrating lymphocytes in primary liver carcinoma. Unsorted whole blood yielded blood RNA, and germline DNA was extracted as well. Making TCR beta cDNA involved around 510 ng total RNA and a constant-region primer. A slightly modified ARM-PCR protocol with three nested multiplex PCR rounds produced these TCR beta libraries. Rounds one and two of PCR, each of 10 cycles, were primed with TRBV1-TRBV30 forward primers and a C-beta reverse primer. One entry per CDR3 protein results from TCRdb running MiXCR on the multiplex PCR reads. The sample holds a few hundred thousand distinct CDR3 sequences, 58% seen once. Sequenced material: peripheral blood. All receptors come from a woman in her twenties or thirties with primary liver carcinoma and hepatitis B virus infection.

This chain links TRBV28 with TRBJ1-5, with D possibly TRBD1 on 5 matching bases. The length of the CDR3 is 13 residues. Germline CDR1 reads MDHEN; CDR2 reads SYDVKM. The V end was cut by 3 bases, the J end by 15 bases, with 18 bases between. CDR3 nucleotides: TGTGCCAGCAGTTTGATACAGGCCTCCTTGAGGCATTTT. Its protein product is CASSLIQASLRHF.

About this clonotype: Possible read error: a much larger clone is one base away. The chain employs TRBV12-3 or TRBV12-4 and TRBJ1-5, with D possibly matching TRBD1 (5 bases). The CDR3 is 14 amino acids. Between the trimmed V and J ends, which lost 4 bases and 10 bases, there was a span of 17 bases. CDR3 sequence: CASSSEPGPYPQHF. In nucleotides, the CDR3 is TGTGCCAGCAGTTCTGAACCGGGACCCTACCCCCAGCATTTT.

This clonotype was observed a handful of times. The chain carries TRBV7-9 and TRBJ1-2; D is perhaps TRBD1 (6 bases). The ends were cut back, 4 bases at V and 0 bases at J, with 9 bases in the middle. Germline assignment: CDR1 SEHNR and CDR2 FQNEAQ (reference sequence). This CDR3 has 14 amino acids. The CDR3, as DNA: TGTGCCAGCAGCTCCACAGGGTCTAACTATGGCTACACCTTC. It encodes CASSSTGSNYGYTF.

The count of this clonotype is one. A much larger clone differs from this one at a single base, so this may be a read error. This sequence joins TRBV4-2 and TRBJ2-1, with 10 bases that match TRBD1. CDR1 LGHNA and CDR2 YNFKEQ come from the germline V gene. The CDR3 spans 17 residues. The CDR3 DNA is TGTGCCAGCAACCAAGGACAGGGGGGATACTCCTACAATGAGCAGTTCTTC. Its protein product is CASNQGQGGYSYNEQFF.

This clonotype was observed at least ten times. This sequence joins TRBV4-2 and TRBJ2-3; D gene uncertain. Germline V gene sequence: CDR1 LGHNA, CDR2 YNFKEQ. The CDR3 extends over 13 amino acids. V gave up 0 bases and J gave up 5 bases, with 6 bases separating them. In DNA, the CDR3 is TGTGCCAGCAGCCAAGACCCGGGAGATACGCAGTATTTT. It encodes CASSQDPGDTQYF.

The chain uses TRBV14 and TRBJ2-7; unclear D gene. The CDR3 extends over 12 amino acids. Germline V CDR1 and CDR2: SGHDN, FVKESK. Trimming took off 0 bases at V and 6 bases at J, with 6 bases between the two ends. The CDR3 DNA sequence: TGTGCCAGCAGCCAAGAACAAGCCGAGCAGTACTTC. Translated: CASSQEQAEQYF. Using reference TRBV14 and TRBJ2-7 for the parts outside the CDR3, the full variable domain is EAGVTQFPSHSVIEKGQTVTLRCDPISGHDNLYWYRRVMGKEIKFLLHFVKESKQDESGMPNNRFLAERTGGTYSTLKVQPAELEDSGVYFCASSQEQAEQYFGPGTRLTVT.

This clonotype was counted between two and nine times. The chain combines TRBV12-3 or TRBV12-4 with TRBJ2-7; possible D gene TRBD2, 6 bases. The CDR3 runs to 15 residues. The V end lost 7 bases, the J end lost 0 bases, and 16 bases lay between the germline ends. The CDR3 nucleotides read TGTGCCAGCACCCCGGACTACTTAAGCTCCTACGAGCAGTACTTC. This translates into CASTPDYLSSYEQYF.

This clonotype was seen repeatedly, ten times or more. The rearrangement joins TRBV6-1 to TRBJ2-1; 10 bases are shared with TRBD2. V dropped 4 bases and J dropped 7; count of bases not matched to a gene: 13. CDR1 and CDR2 (germline): MNHNS, SASEGT. The CDR3 length is 17 residues. The CDR3 DNA reads TGTGCCAGCAGTGGGGTAGCGGGAGGCCCCTCTCTTAATGAGCAGTTCTTC. As protein: CASSGVAGGPSLNEQFF.

A note on this clonotype: Mismatch with germline at one junction end may stem from a read error. This sequence joins TRBV5-4 and TRBJ2-3, with 8 bases identical to TRBD2. This CDR3 has 18 amino acids. Germline values: CDR1 SGHNT, CDR2 YYREEE (reference sequence). For the CDR3, the DNA is TGTGCCAGCAGCTTGGGGGTCGCGGGGGTGACGGGAGGGGATAGGCAGTATTTT. It translates to CASSLGVAGVTGGDRQYF. Combining the CDR3 with reference TRBV5-4 and TRBJ2-3 gives the whole variable domain ETGVTQSPTHLIKTRGQQVTLRCSSQSGHNTVSWYQQALGQGPQFIFQYYREEENGRGNFPPRFSGLQFPNYSSELNVNALELDDSALYLCASSLGVAGVTGGDRQYFGPGTRLTVL.

This clonotype was detected only once. This clone may be a read error of a much larger clone one base away. The CDR3 protein is CASSSIRGHNTPLHF. For the CDR3, the DNA is TGTGCCAGCAGCTCTATCAGGGGTCATAATACACCCCTCCACTTT. The chain combines TRBV5-5 with TRBJ1-6; a weak D match, TRBD1 (6 bases). The CDR3 is 15 amino acids. Germline CDR1 and CDR2: SGHKS and YYEKEE (reference sequence).

Comments on this clonotype: A much larger clone lies one base from this, so it may be a read error. The chain joins TRBV6-1 to TRBJ2-7, with TRBD1 matching 11 bases. V trimming: 10 bases; J trimming: 5 bases; junction bases outside the gene matches: 10. This CDR3 is 14 amino acids long. Germline CDR1 and CDR2: MNHNS and SASEGT. CDR3 coding DNA: TGTGCCAACACTGGGACAGGGGGAGACCACGAGCAGTACTTC. Amino acids: CANTGTGGDHEQYF.

Concerning this clonotype: An end of the junction differs from the germline gene, which may be a read error. This chain uses TRBV14 with TRBJ2-1, with 14 bases lining up with TRBD2. This CDR3 has 17 residues. Germline V gives CDR1 SGHDN, CDR2 FVKESK. The DNA for the CDR3 is TGTGCCAACAGCCTCCAATGGGGGACTAGCGGGAGTCGGGAGCAGTTCTTC. Residues: CANSLQWGTSGSREQFF.

Comments on this clonotype: Germline and junction disagree at one end, which may indicate a read error. The rearrangement links TRBV11-2 to TRBJ2-3; TRBD2 matches at 8 bases. CDR1 is SGHAT and CDR2 is FQNNGV in the germline V gene. The CDR3 contains 16 residues. CDR3 sequence reads: CGSGLVAGLLTDTQYF. CDR3 DNA sequence: TGTGGCAGCGGCCTAGTAGCGGGACTCCTCACAGATACGCAGTATTTT.

On this clonotype itself: One end of the junction fails to match germline, which may point to a read error. This chain uses TRBV6-5 with TRBJ2-1, with TRBD2 as a possible D gene (6 bases). The CDR3 has 17 residues. Germline CDR1 and CDR2: MNHEY and SVGAGI. In nucleotides, the CDR3 is TGTGCCAGCAAACCGGGAGCAATGGGTGGGTCCTACAATGAGCAGCTCTTC. This translates into CASKPGAMGGSYNEQLF.

Points on this clonotype: A much bigger clone sits one base away, suggesting this may be a read error. The chain recombines TRBV6-5 with TRBJ1-4; TRBD1 is a possible D gene (6 bases). CDR3 length equals 15 residues. Germline V gene lookup returns CDR1 MNHEY and CDR2 SVGAGI. The CDR3 region has the DNA TGTGCCAGCAGAAGGATGGACAGCTTGAATGAAAAACTGTCTTTT. It yields the protein CASRRMDSLNEKLSF.

As for this clonotype: One junction end disagrees with the germline gene, perhaps due to a read error. The chain uses TRBV11-2 and TRBJ2-5, with D possibly TRBD2 on 6 matching bases. From germline, CDR1 is SGHAT and CDR2 FQNNGV. The CDR3 runs 13 residues. CDR3 residues: CPSSSGGEETQYF. The CDR3 nucleotides read TGTCCCAGCAGCTCAGGCGGGGAAGAGACCCAGTACTTC.

This clonotype was picked up a small number of times. The chain is built from TRBV14 and TRBJ1-1; D is uncertain. This CDR3 comprises 14 residues. Trimming shortened V by 4 bases and J by 1 base, and 10 bases separated the two germline ends. The germline CDR1 and CDR2 sequences are SGHDN and FVKESK. In DNA, the CDR3 is TGTGCCAGCAGCCGAAGCGGTGGGAACACTGAAGCTTTCTTT. Translated: CASSRSGGNTEAFF.

A remark on this clonotype: The junction and the germline gene differ at one end; a read error may be behind it. The chain employs TRBV6-1 and TRBJ2-2; 9 nucleotides line up with TRBD2. CDR1 and CDR2 from the germline V gene are MNHNS and SASEGT. The length of the CDR3 is 16 residues. In DNA form, the CDR3 reads TGTACCAGCAGTGATGCGACTAGCGGAGTCACCGGGGAGCTGTTTTTT. Amino acid sequence: CTSSDATSGVTGELFF.

This clonotype was found many times. This rearrangement joins TRBV12-3 or TRBV12-4 to TRBJ2-3; D gene unclear. Trimming removed 3 bases from V and 6 bases from J, with 10 bases in between. CDR3 length: 13 amino acids. DNA for the CDR3: TGTGCCAGCAGTTTGAGCCTTCCCGATACGCAGTATTTT. Encoded protein: CASSLSLPDTQYF.

The sample holds many counts of this clonotype. This rearrangement joins TRBV11-2 to TRBJ2-3; no firm D call. Trimming stripped 5 bases from V and 0 bases from J, with 9 bases between. Germline V gene data show CDR1 as SGHAT and CDR2 as FQNNGV. The CDR3 is made up of 14 amino acids. CDR3 sequence: CASSKQSSTDTQYF. The CDR3 nucleotides read TGTGCCAGCAGCAAACAGTCTAGCACAGATACGCAGTATTTT. Variable domain in full (rest from reference TRBV11-2 and TRBJ2-3): EAGVAQSPRYKIIEKRQSVAFWCNPISGHATLYWYQQILGQGPKLLIQFQNNGVVDDSQLPKDRFSAERLKGVDSTLKIQPAKLEDSAVYLCASSKQSSTDTQYFGPGTRLTVL.

With respect to this clonotype: This CDR3 is missing its conserved last phenylalanine or tryptophan, likely due to a read error. The V gene is TRBV6-5, the J gene TRBJ1-2, with D maybe TRBD1 (6 bases). In germline, CDR1 is MNHEY, CDR2 SVGAGI. The CDR3 spans 15 residues. CDR3 nucleotide sequence: TGTGTCAGCAGTTACGGGACAAACTCTAACTATGGCTACACCATC. This encodes CVSSYGTNSNYGYTI.

The CDR3 here is CANALIVGTGELFF. The CDR3, as DNA: TGTGCCAACGCCCTAATCGTAGGGACCGGGGAGCTGTTTTTT. This chain uses TRBV11-2 with TRBJ2-2; D unresolved. CDR1 and CDR2 (germline): SGHAT, FQNNGV. Trimming pared 10 bases from V and 5 bases from J, leaving 17 bases between. CDR3 length equals 14 residues.

On this clonotype: Germline is not matched at one junction end, which may reflect a read error. This sequence joins TRBV11-2 and TRBJ2-7; 7 bases match TRBD2. Germline CDR1 and CDR2: SGHAT and FQNNGV. The CDR3 covers 15 residues. The CDR3 protein is CAGSRGEGSTYEQYF. The DNA of the CDR3 is TGCGCCGGCAGCCGGGGGGAGGGATCAACCTACGAGCAGTACTTC.

Concerning this clonotype: At one end the junction does not follow the germline gene, possibly because of a read error. CDR3 DNA: TGTGCCAGGAGTGATTACGGGGGAGTCGTTTCGGATACGCAGTATTTT. Translated, it gives CARSDYGGVVSDTQYF. The chain has TRBV6-1 and TRBJ2-3; possible D gene TRBD2, 6 bases. Germline V gene sequence: CDR1 MNHNS, CDR2 SASEGT. The CDR3 runs 16 residues.

Comments on this clonotype: Since a much larger clone is just one base distant, this may be a read error. This chain uses TRBV29-1 with TRBJ2-1; 8 bases line up with TRBD2. Germline V lookup: CDR1 SQVTM, CDR2 ANQGSEA. This CDR3 is built from 13 residues. The DNA of the CDR3 is TGCAGCGTTGAAAGCGGGAGAACCAATAAGCAGTTCTTC. Translated, it gives CSVESGRTNKQFF.

Many counts were recorded for this clonotype. The chain links TRBV4-2 to TRBJ2-3; 8 bases fit TRBD2. Germline CDR1 reads LGHNA; CDR2 reads YNFKEQ. Unmatched junction bases numbered 6, after V lost 5 bases and J lost 2 bases. There are 15 residues in the CDR3. CDR3 in amino acids: CASSSGTSYTDTQYF. DNA for the CDR3: TGTGCCAGCAGCTCCGGGACTAGTTACACAGATACGCAGTATTTT.

In its sample, this clonotype was seen once. J is TRBJ2-7 and V is TRBV5-1; 12 bases align to TRBD2. V shed 0 bases, J shed 12 bases, and the junction held 28 bases outside the gene matches. There are 21 residues in the CDR3. CDR1 and CDR2 from the germline V gene are SGHRS and YFSETQ. In DNA form, the CDR3 reads TGCGCCAGCAGCTTGGTCAAGAGGAGGGGGCGCTCCGGGACTAGCGGGCCTTACGGGTACTTC. This gives the protein CASSLVKRRGRSGTSGPYGYF.

As to this clonotype: One base away lies a much larger clone, so this may be a sequencing read error. The CDR3 loop reads CASSKTGVREKLFF. The CDR3 bases are TGTGCCAGCAGTAAAACAGGGGTTCGAGAAAAACTGTTTTTT. The genes are TRBV12-3 or TRBV12-4 and TRBJ1-4; 7 nucleotides line up with TRBD1. This CDR3 is built from 14 residues. Trimming removed 5 bases from V and 8 bases from J; junction bases left unmatched: 8.

With respect to this clonotype: Relative to the germline gene, one junction end is altered; a read error may explain this. V usage is TRBV12-3 or TRBV12-4 and J usage is TRBJ2-2; TRBD2 matches 10 bases. This CDR3 spans 15 amino acids. The CDR3 is CANSLAGVNIGELFF. CDR3 coding DNA: TGTGCCAACAGTCTAGCGGGAGTGAACATCGGGGAGCTGTTTTTT.

A note on this clonotype: A much larger clone lies one base from this, so it may be a read error. Likely a read error: the CDR3 ends without its conserved phenylalanine or tryptophan. The chain combines TRBV4-3 with TRBJ1-1; weak D call: TRBD1 (5 bases). Germline CDR1 and CDR2: LGHNA and YSLEER. There are 16 residues in the CDR3. V lost 0 bases to trimming and J lost 6 bases, with 17 bases between them. CDR3 nucleotides: TGCGCCAGCAGCCAAGATCTCGGGGGGAGTGGGGCTGAAGCTTTCCTT. It specifies CASSQDLGGSGAEAFL.

As for this clonotype: A much larger clone lies one base from this, so it may be a read error. The chain uses TRBV6-2 or TRBV6-3 and TRBJ2-2; possibly TRBD2 for D (6 bases). This CDR3 contains 16 residues. V lost 5 bases to trimming and J lost 2 bases, with 15 bases between them. Germline CDR1 and CDR2: MNHEY and SVGEGT. CDR3 DNA: TGTGCCAGCAGTCGACTAGACCGCGTTAACACCGGGGAGCTGTTTTTT. Translated: CASSRLDRVNTGELFF.